Sequencing of this TCR beta chain was carried out in a study of T cells in Graves' hyperthyroidism and ophthalmopathy. General study points: Through a model of 13 V-J features, ophthalmopathy was separated from stable hyperthyroidism.

This clonotype was seen a single time. The antigen is not known. TCR beta CDR3 regions were amplified from RNA. An initial round of RT-PCR targeting the TCR CDR3 relied on the HTBI primer set. TCRdb reanalysed the multiplex PCR reads using MiXCR and keeps one entry per CDR3 protein. The sample shows nearly 750,000 distinct CDR3 sequences, 30% to 40% of them seen only once. Germline values: CDR1 SGHTA, CDR2 FQGNSA. This CDR3 contains 15 residues. Trimming removed 6 bases at V and 6 bases at J, with 18 bases between. The origin of this receptor is a woman aged 40 to 50 with Graves' hyperthyroidism. The material sequenced was blood. The J gene is TRBJ1-5, the V gene TRBV7-2, with a tentative D call TRBD1 (5 bases). CDR3 region: CASSFSGDRGQPQHF. The CDR3 DNA reads TGTGCCAGCAGTTTTTCGGGGGACCGTGGTCAGCCCCAGCATTTT. Variable domain in full (rest from reference TRBV7-2 and TRBJ1-5): GAGVSQSPSNKVTEKGKDVELRCDPISGHTALYWYRQSLGQGLEFLIYFQGNSAPDKSGLPSDRFSAERTGGSVSTLTIQRTQQEDSAVYLCASSFSGDRGQPQHFGDGTRLSIL.